The 30 T cell receptor beta chains reported below all come from one sample, sequenced in a study of metastatic and nonmetastatic thyroid tumors. TCRdb ran MiXCR on the PCR reads. The profile shows about 33,000 clones, about 17% of them singletons. Every patient was untreated before thyroid surgery. Sequences were obtained from blood. Receptor source: a female donor with papillary thyroid cancer or a benign thyroid nodule (not recorded which). Some clones in this sample may be carry-over from other donors' samples.

This clone was observed at least ten times. V usage is TRBV2 and J usage is TRBJ1-4; no clear D. Germline CDR1 SNHLY, CDR2 FYNNEI. V was cut by 5 bases and J by 8 bases, with 12 bases left in between. The CDR3 contains 13 residues. The CDR3 coding sequence is TGTGCCAGCAGTCCAAGGTTAGAGGAAAAACTGTTTTTT. It encodes CASSPRLEEKLFF.

This clone was found many times. The rearrangement uses TRBV12-3 or TRBV12-4 and TRBJ1-5; 9 bases are a match to TRBD1. This CDR3 is built from 16 residues. After removal of 6 bases from V and 3 bases from J, the junction contained 9 bases not matched to a gene. CDR3 DNA sequence: TGTGCCAGCAGATCCGACAGGGGGGGATACAATCAGCCCCAGCATTTT. It translates to CASRSDRGGYNQPQHF.

This clone was seen only a few times. Mismatch with germline at one junction end may stem from a read error. The chain couples TRBV4-2 to TRBJ2-3; 8 bases line up with TRBD1. This CDR3 has 15 amino acids. In germline, CDR1 is LGHNA, CDR2 YNFKEQ. Written as DNA, the CDR3 is TGTGCCAACAGCCAAGAGGGACAGGTTGCAGATACGCAGTATTTT. As protein: CANSQEGQVADTQYF.

By share, this clone counts as medium-sized. The genes are TRBV6-1 and TRBJ2-7; D may be TRBD1 (6 bases). There are 14 residues in the CDR3. In germline, CDR1 is MNHNS, CDR2 SASEGT. V lost 6 bases and J lost 0, with 12 bases in between. CDR3: CASRPGTNSYEQYF. CDR3 nucleotide sequence: TGTGCCAGCAGACCCGGGACAAACTCCTACGAGCAGTACTTC.

As concerns this clone: Given a much more abundant clone one base away, this may be a read error. Other nucleotide sequences in the sample specify the same CDR3. In nucleotides, the CDR3 is TGTGCCAGCAGTCAAGCCCGAACAGGGGGCCAAGAGACCCAGTACTTC. Its protein is CASSQARTGGQETQYF. V gene TRBV3-1 combines with J gene TRBJ2-5, with 8 bases that match TRBD1. CDR3 length equals 16 residues. Germline V gene sequence: CDR1 LGHDT, CDR2 YNNKEL (reference sequence).

This clone showed up many times. V usage is TRBV7-6 and J usage is TRBJ1-5, with D possibly being TRBD1 (5 bases). The CDR3 runs 16 residues. The ends were cut back, 1 base at V and 0 bases at J, with 10 bases in the middle. Germline CDR1 is SGHVS and CDR2 is FNYEAQ. The DNA of the CDR3 is TGTGCCAGCAGCTTAGGAAACAGGTATAGCAATCAGCCCCAGCATTTT. It codes for CASSLGNRYSNQPQHF.

In this sample, this clone turned up many times. The chain employs TRBV4-2 and TRBJ2-2, with D maybe TRBD1 (5 bases). Trimming removed 1 base from V and 5 bases from J, with 8 bases in between. CDR3 length: 14 residues. CDR1 and CDR2 from the germline V gene are LGHNA and YNFKEQ. The DNA of the CDR3 is TGTGCCAGCAGCCAAGGGCAGGGTACCGGGGAGCTGTTTTTT. Its translation: CASSQGQGTGELFF.

The sample holds many counts of this clone. A much larger clone differs by one base, so this may be a read error. Different DNA sequences within this sample yield the same CDR3. This chain joins TRBV11-2 and TRBJ2-3; 11 bases line up with TRBD2. The CDR3 loop spans 14 amino acids. Germline CDR1 and CDR2: SGHAT and FQNNGV. J gave up 7 bases and V 5 bases, and 5 bases lay outside the gene matches. In DNA, the CDR3 is TGTGCCAGCAGCATAGGACTAGCGGGTAATACGCAGTATTTT. Translated: CASSIGLAGNTQYF.

This clone was counted only a few times. The chain employs TRBV28 and TRBJ2-1; D may be TRBD1 (5 bases). The V gene's germline CDR1 is MDHEN and CDR2 SYDVKM. The V and J ends lost 9 bases and 7 bases respectively, with 22 bases between them. This CDR3 region has 15 residues. CDR3 coding DNA: TGTGCCAGTACCTATTCCGTCACAGGACAAAATGAGCAGTTCTTC. Protein product: CASTYSVTGQNEQFF.

This chain connects TRBV28 to TRBJ2-1; D not resolved. Germline V gives CDR1 MDHEN, CDR2 SYDVKM. V gave up 7 bases and J gave up 0 bases, with 13 bases separating them. The CDR3 covers 15 residues. This CDR3 reads CASTPCMSSYNEQFF. In nucleotides, the CDR3 is TGTGCCAGCACCCCCTGCATGAGCTCCTACAATGAGCAGTTCTTC.

This clone was observed at least ten times. The rearrangement joins TRBV18 to TRBJ1-2, with 9 nucleotides matching TRBD1. Germline loops: CDR1 KGHSH, CDR2 LQKENI. V lost 0 bases, J lost 7 bases, and 6 bases stayed unmatched. CDR3 length equals 15 residues. DNA for the CDR3: TGTGCCAGCTCACCACCAGGGACAGGGCCGAGTGGCTACACCTTC. This codes for CASSPPGTGPSGYTF.

This clone has ten or more counts. This chain joins TRBV20-1 and TRBJ2-2; weak D call: TRBD1 (5 bases). CDR3 length: 14 amino acids. Germline V lookup: CDR1 DFQATT, CDR2 SNEGSKA (reference sequence). Between the trimmed V and J ends, which lost 1 base and 3 bases, there was a span of 9 bases. CDR3 protein: CSARGGRDTGELFF. As DNA, the CDR3 is TGCAGTGCTAGAGGGGGCCGGGACACCGGGGAGCTGTTTTTT.

This clone has at least ten counts. V is TRBV15 and J is TRBJ1-5, with D unresolved. The CDR3 length is 15 residues. Trimming pared 0 bases from V and 7 bases from J, leaving 13 bases between. Germline-derived CDR1 and CDR2 are LNHNV and YYDKDF (reference sequence). DNA of the CDR3: TGTGCCACCAGCAGAGATAGGGCAGGACGACAGCCCCAGCATTTT. It encodes CATSRDRAGRQPQHF.

This clone was counted at least ten times. The chain couples TRBV7-2 to TRBJ1-1, with TRBD1 as a possible D gene (5 bases). Germline loops: CDR1 SGHTA, CDR2 FQGNSA. The V and J ends lost 0 bases and 8 bases respectively, with 13 bases between them. The CDR3 covers 14 residues. The CDR3 nucleotides read TGTGCCAGCAGCTTAGCGCTGGAGGGGCAAGAAGCTTTCTTT. Its translation is CASSLALEGQEAFF.

This clone was counted at least ten times. The chain uses TRBV7-2 and TRBJ2-1; D gene ambiguous. CDR3 size: 11 residues. The V gene's germline CDR1 is SGHTA and CDR2 FQGNSA. Trimming removed 1 base at V and 10 bases at J, with 5 bases between. CDR3 sequence reads: CASSLVYEQFF. CDR3 in DNA: TGTGCCAGCAGCTTAGTCTACGAGCAGTTCTTC.

The CDR3 region is CASSWGQGADTQYF. DNA for the CDR3: TGTGCCAGCAGTTGGGGCCAGGGGGCAGATACGCAGTATTTT. The genes are TRBV6-5 and TRBJ2-3, with 7 bases identical to TRBD1. Trimming took 4 bases from V and 4 from J; bases not matched to a gene: 5. Germline-derived CDR1 and CDR2 are MNHEY and SVGAGI. This CDR3 is 14 amino acids long.

In this sample, this clone turned up many times. CDR3 loop: CASSSEGLAVSGANVLTF. Written as DNA, the CDR3 is TGTGCCAGCAGCTCGGAGGGACTAGCGGTCTCTGGGGCCAACGTCCTGACTTTC. The chain is built from TRBV7-2 and TRBJ2-6, with TRBD2 identical over 11 bases. This CDR3 is built from 18 residues. Germline loops: CDR1 SGHTA, CDR2 FQGNSA. Trimming cost V 4 bases and J 0 bases; bases outside gene matches: 5. The entire variable domain, with the rest obtained from reference TRBV7-2 and TRBJ2-6, is as follows: GAGVSQSPSNKVTEKGKDVELRCDPISGHTALYWYRQSLGQGLEFLIYFQGNSAPDKSGLPSDRFSAERTGGSVSTLTIQRTQQEDSAVYLCASSSEGLAVSGANVLTFGAGSRLTVL.

This clone was seen at least ten times. The V gene is TRBV7-7, the J gene TRBJ2-3; possibly TRBD1 for D (5 bases). CDR1 is SSHAT, CDR2 FNYEAQ, per germline (reference sequence). The CDR3 extends over 13 amino acids. DNA of the CDR3: TGTGCTAGCTACCCCCAGGGCAAAGATACGCAGTATTTT. Its translation: CASYPQGKDTQYF.

This clone was counted a few times. A junction boundary mismatches the germline segment, possibly from a read error. The J gene is TRBJ1-2, the V gene TRBV6-1, with a tentative D call TRBD1 (5 bases). The CDR3 loop spans 14 amino acids. The germline CDR1 and CDR2 sequences are MNHNS and SASEGT. The CDR3 region is CATATGVANYCYTF. The CDR3 coding sequence is TGTGCCACAGCGACGGGGGTAGCTAACTATTGCTACACCTTC.

This clone has a count of ten or more. The chain joins TRBV7-2 to TRBJ2-2; 7 bases map to TRBD2. J gave up 8 bases and V 5 bases, and 14 bases lay outside the gene matches. This CDR3 has 16 amino acids. In germline, CDR1 is SGHTA, CDR2 FQGNSA. The CDR3 sequence is CASSTGTTLHGGELFF. CDR3 nucleotides: TGTGCCAGCAGCACCGGGACTACTCTCCACGGGGGGGAGCTGTTTTTT.

This clone was seen a few times. A single base separates this from a much larger clone, so it may be a read error. The identical CDR3 is also encoded by other nucleotide sequences in the sample. The chain has TRBV19 and TRBJ2-5; D may be TRBD2 (6 bases). Germline V CDR1 and CDR2: LNHDA, SQIVND (reference sequence). This CDR3 is 16 amino acids long. This chain's CDR3 is CASSPGRTGRGETQYF. The DNA for the CDR3 is TGTGCCAGTAGTCCAGGTCGGACCGGGCGGGGAGAGACTCAGTACTTC.

This clone was recorded many times. The same CDR3 can be traced to other DNA sequences in this sample. The chain couples TRBV20-1 to TRBJ2-2; 8 bases map to TRBD1. Germline V gene data show CDR1 as DFQATT and CDR2 as SNEGSKA (reference sequence). There are 15 residues in the CDR3. The V segment lost 5 bases and the J segment 3 bases; nucleotides outside the gene matches: 8. As DNA, the CDR3 is TGCAGTGCTCGGACGACAGGGGCGGACACCGGGGAGCTGTTTTTT. It codes for CSARTTGADTGELFF.

At least ten counts were recorded for this clone. CDR3 region: CASTEEAGGGTDTQYF. The CDR3 DNA follows: TGTGCCAGCACCGAGGAGGCCGGTGGGGGGACAGATACGCAGTATTTT. The J gene is TRBJ2-3, the V gene TRBV6-4; the D gene is possibly TRBD2 (6 bases). In germline, CDR1 is MRHNA, CDR2 SNTAGT. The CDR3 spans 16 residues. V was shortened by 7 bases and J by 3 bases, with 20 bases between the two germline ends.

The table lists this clone with many counts. The V gene is TRBV3-1, the J gene TRBJ2-2; D is ambiguous. The CDR3 spans 16 residues. With 3 bases removed from V and 2 bases from J, the gap between germline ends came to 13 bases. Per germline, CDR1 LGHDT and CDR2 YNNKEL (reference sequence). Written as DNA, the CDR3 is TGTGCCAGCAGCCAGAGGACGGTGGGAAACACCGGGGAGCTGTTTTTT. Residues: CASSQRTVGNTGELFF.

The sample holds many counts of this clone. The rearrangement links TRBV5-1 to TRBJ2-7; 12 bases align to TRBD1. CDR1 and CDR2 (germline): SGHRS, YFSETQ. The CDR3 sequence is 15 residues long. J was trimmed by 4 bases and V by 2 bases; bases with no gene match: 4. CDR3: CASSLGTGGRYEQYF. The DNA of the CDR3 is TGCGCCAGCAGCTTAGGGACAGGGGGCCGGTACGAGCAGTACTTC.

This clone was counted at least ten times. This chain uses TRBV6-2 or TRBV6-3 with TRBJ1-4; D gene uncertain. V lost 6 bases, J lost 8 bases, and 10 bases lay in between. CDR1 and CDR2 from the germline V gene are MNHEY and SVGEGT. The CDR3 length is 12 residues. The CDR3 loop reads CASSNTGEKLFF. As DNA, the CDR3 is TGTGCCAGCAGCAATACGGGAGAAAAACTGTTTTTT.

The genes are TRBV20-1 and TRBJ1-6; 10 bases match TRBD1. The CDR3 covers 16 residues. Trimming removed 2 bases from V and 10 bases from J; junction bases left unmatched: 11. Germline values: CDR1 DFQATT, CDR2 SNEGSKA (reference sequence). The DNA for the CDR3 is TGCAGTGCTAGAAGAGGCGGGGACAGGGGTTTCTCACCCCTCCACTTT. This codes for CSARRGGDRGFSPLHF.

V usage is TRBV11-2 and J usage is TRBJ2-1, with TRBD2 identical over 9 bases. The V gene's germline CDR1 is SGHAT and CDR2 FQNNGV. The CDR3 is 17 amino acids. With 5 bases clipped from V and 6 bases from J, the junction kept 14 bases outside the gene matches. The CDR3 region is CASSPGLAWGPCNEQFF. The CDR3, as DNA: TGTGCCAGCAGCCCAGGACTAGCGTGGGGCCCTTGCAATGAGCAGTTCTTC.

This clone was seen repeatedly, ten times or more. CDR3 sequence reads: CATSRVAANYGYTF. The DNA for the CDR3 is TGTGCCACCAGCAGAGTGGCGGCTAACTATGGCTACACCTTC. This chain joins TRBV15 and TRBJ1-2; no firm D call. CDR1 and CDR2 (germline): LNHNV, YYDKDF (reference sequence). V was clipped by 1 base and J by 0 bases, with 6 bases between them. The CDR3 has 14 residues.

There are many counts of this clone. The J gene is TRBJ2-3, the V gene TRBV24-1, with TRBD2 identical over 10 bases. CDR1 KGHDR and CDR2 SFDVKD come from the germline V gene. CDR3 length: 18 amino acids. Losses at the gene ends were 4 bases for V and 2 bases for J; bases not matched to a gene: 11. This CDR3 reads CATSDRVAGGPPTDTQYF. CDR3 nucleotides: TGTGCCACCAGTGACCGAGTAGCGGGGGGCCCCCCCACAGATACGCAGTATTTT.